These 30 T cell receptor beta chains were sequenced from one sample in a study of shared clonotypes between healthy human individuals. Clones were read by immunoSEQ multiplex PCR, and TCRdb kept only the in-frame ones, dropping some. Of hundreds of thousands of clones listed, 97% were seen once; the top ten hold 0.045% to 0.07%. Sequenced sample: naive CD4+ T cells sorted from blood. Subset noted: CD45RA+ positively selected. These receptors were taken from a woman in her twenties or thirties in good health.

This clone has a single count. V gene TRBV20-1 combines with J gene TRBJ2-1, with 8 bases identical to TRBD2. V was clipped by 6 bases and J by 11 bases; unmatched bases: 6. CDR1 and CDR2 (germline): DFQATT, SNEGSKA (reference sequence). The CDR3 is 11 amino acids. The CDR3 coding sequence is TGCAGTGCGAGCTTAGCGGGAAAGCAGTTCTTC. Translating it yields CSASLAGKQFF.

The rearrangement uses TRBV27 and TRBJ2-3; no definite D call. Germline V lookup: CDR1 MNHEY, CDR2 SMNVEV (reference sequence). The CDR3 is made up of 15 amino acids. Between the trimmed V and J ends, which lost 0 bases and 3 bases, there was a span of 10 bases. The CDR3 loop reads CASSLSASATDTQYF. The CDR3 DNA is TGTGCCAGCAGTTTATCGGCCTCGGCAACAGATACGCAGTATTTT.

The chain joins TRBV5-8 to TRBJ1-6; 12 positions match TRBD1. The CDR3 has 15 residues. The J segment lost 10 bases and the V segment lost 1 base, leaving 3 bases of the junction unmatched. CDR1 and CDR2 (germline): SGHTS, YDEGEE. CDR3 DNA: TGTGCCAGCAGCTTGTGGGGACAGGGGGCCTCACCCCTCCACTTT. Its translation is CASSLWGQGASPLHF.

The V call is TRBV14, the J call TRBJ2-1, with 8 positions matching TRBD2. V shed 1 base and J 8 bases; nucleotides not matched to a gene: 7. The CDR3 totals 15 residues. Germline loops: CDR1 SGHDN, CDR2 FVKESK. The CDR3 region is CASSQAGRAVYEQFF. The CDR3, as DNA: TGTGCCAGCAGCCAAGCCGGGAGGGCGGTGTATGAGCAGTTCTTC.

The chain combines TRBV11-2 with TRBJ2-7; D is perhaps TRBD1 (5 bases). The CDR3 covers 13 residues. The germline V and J ends were trimmed by 6 bases and 11 bases, with 20 bases remaining between them. Germline V gene data show CDR1 as SGHAT and CDR2 as FQNNGV. The CDR3 loop reads CASSQGLDTRKYF. The CDR3 DNA follows: TGTGCCAGCAGTCAGGGTTTAGATACGAGGAAGTACTTC.

The chain recombines TRBV7-8 with TRBJ1-1; D is unresolved. Germline CDR1 and CDR2: SGHVS and FQNEAQ. The CDR3 contains 13 residues. With 5 bases removed from V and 5 bases from J, the gap between germline ends came to 12 bases. In DNA form, the CDR3 reads TGTGCCAGCAGCCCCCATCCGGGAACTGAAGCTTTCTTT. Protein product: CASSPHPGTEAFF.

Written as DNA, the CDR3 is TGTGCCAGCAGTTTAGATCGGGCAACTAATGAAAAACTGTTTTTT. It encodes CASSLDRATNEKLFF. The chain recombines TRBV27 with TRBJ1-4; D is uncertain. The CDR3 sequence is 15 residues long. The V end lost 2 bases, the J end lost 0 bases, and 7 bases lay between the germline ends. From germline, CDR1 is MNHEY and CDR2 SMNVEV (reference sequence).

V gene TRBV5-1 combines with J gene TRBJ2-7; 7 bases align to TRBD1. V dropped 4 bases and J dropped 6; count of bases not matched to a gene: 13. Germline loops: CDR1 SGHRS, CDR2 YFSETQ. CDR3 size: 15 residues. The CDR3 sequence is CASSGAAQGFGEQYF. CDR3 sequence (DNA): TGCGCCAGCAGCGGAGCAGCACAGGGGTTCGGCGAGCAGTACTTC.

The chain employs TRBV2 and TRBJ2-1, with TRBD2 identical over 8 bases. CDR1 SNHLY and CDR2 FYNNEI come from the germline V gene. The V and J ends lost 7 bases and 3 bases, in that order; junction bases with no gene match: 8. The CDR3 consists of 15 residues. The CDR3: CASTSREGHYNEQFF. The DNA of the CDR3 is TGTGCCAGCACTTCCCGGGAGGGCCACTACAATGAGCAGTTCTTC.

J is TRBJ2-1 and V is TRBV27, with a weak D call TRBD2 (5 bases). V was pared by 3 bases and J by 3 bases, with 18 bases between. This CDR3 has 17 residues. Germline V CDR1 and CDR2: MNHEY, SMNVEV (reference sequence). The chain's CDR3 is CASSLPAGADIYNEQFF. Here the CDR3 DNA reads TGTGCCAGCAGTTTGCCCGCAGGAGCGGATATCTACAATGAGCAGTTCTTC.

The chain has TRBV15 and TRBJ2-7, with 10 bases aligning to TRBD1. Germline V CDR1 and CDR2: LNHNV, YYDKDF (reference sequence). The CDR3 has 16 amino acids. With 3 bases clipped from V and 5 bases from J, the junction kept 10 bases outside the gene matches. CDR3 region: CATSRLKGTGVHEQYF. The CDR3 DNA reads TGTGCCACCAGCAGGCTTAAAGGGACAGGGGTCCACGAGCAGTACTTC.

A note on this clone: Other DNA sequences within the sample encode an identical CDR3. This chain joins TRBV11-2 and TRBJ2-7; TRBD1 might be the D (5 bases). Germline V lookup: CDR1 SGHAT, CDR2 FQNNGV. V was cut by 2 bases and J by 3 bases, with 5 bases left in between. There are 12 residues in the CDR3. DNA for the CDR3: TGTGCCAGCAGCTTACAGGGCTACGAGCAGTACTTC. Translated, it gives CASSLQGYEQYF.

The chain carries TRBV6-5 and TRBJ1-2; the D is unclear. The V end lost 0 bases, the J end lost 8 bases, and 10 bases lay between the germline ends. The CDR3 runs 13 residues. Germline loops: CDR1 MNHEY, CDR2 SVGAGI. This CDR3 reads CASSYSLGRGYTF. CDR3 sequence (DNA): TGTGCCAGCAGTTACTCTTTAGGGCGCGGCTACACCTTC.

The chain combines TRBV6-1 with TRBJ1-6; D unclear. The V end lost 6 bases, the J end lost 7 bases, and 13 bases lay between the germline ends. The CDR3 is 14 amino acids. CDR1 is MNHNS, CDR2 SASEGT, per germline. The DNA for the CDR3 is TGTGCCAGCAGCGCCGATCAAAAAAATTCACCCCTCCACTTT. This codes for CASSADQKNSPLHF.

The V gene is TRBV27, the J gene TRBJ1-5; 7 bases agree with TRBD1. The trim removed 5 bases at V and 5 bases at J, leaving 15 bases unmatched. The CDR3 contains 17 residues. Germline CDR1 reads MNHEY; CDR2 reads SMNVEV (reference sequence). The CDR3 DNA is TGTGCCAGCAGTCGCTCCTACCGGACAGGAACGTATCAGCCCCAGCATTTT. Amino acid sequence: CASSRSYRTGTYQPQHF.

CDR3 nucleotide sequence: TGTGCCAGCAGAAGGGCCTTGACAGGAGAGCAAGAGACCCAGTACTTC. It specifies CASRRALTGEQETQYF. This sequence joins TRBV6-6 and TRBJ2-5; TRBD1 is a possible D gene (6 bases). Germline V lookup: CDR1 MNHNY, CDR2 SVGAGI (reference sequence). The CDR3 is made up of 16 amino acids. Trimming stripped 6 bases from V and 2 bases from J, with 19 bases between.

The genes are TRBV6-6 and TRBJ1-4; D might be TRBD1 (5 bases). The germline V and J ends were trimmed by 6 bases and 8 bases, with 19 bases remaining between them. The CDR3 runs 15 residues. Germline CDR1 MNHNY, CDR2 SVGAGI (reference sequence). Written as DNA, the CDR3 is TGTGCCAGCAGCCTACTCGGGGGGGTTCGGGAAAAACTGTTTTTT. It yields the protein CASSLLGGVREKLFF.

Turning to this clone: This CDR3 is also generated by other DNA sequences in the sample. The V gene is TRBV15, the J gene TRBJ1-1; the D gene is possibly TRBD1 (5 bases). Between the trimmed V and J ends, which lost 5 bases and 0 bases, there was a span of 10 bases. The CDR3 consists of 14 residues. The germline V gene encodes CDR1 LNHNV and CDR2 YYDKDF (reference sequence). CDR3 sequence reads: CATSLRQLNTEAFF. In DNA, the CDR3 is TGTGCCACCAGCTTACGACAGTTGAACACTGAAGCTTTCTTT. Together with reference TRBV15 and TRBJ1-1, the CDR3 gives the full variable domain: DAMVIQNPRYQVTQFGKPVTLSCSQTLNHNVMYWYQQKSSQAPKLLFHYYDKDFNNEADTPDNFQSRRPNTSFCFLDIRSPGLGDTAMYLCATSLRQLNTEAFFGQGTRLTVV.

This clone was counted between two and nine times. The chain recombines TRBV7-6 with TRBJ2-7; 11 nucleotides match TRBD2. The CDR3 is made up of 13 amino acids. Germline values: CDR1 SGHVS, CDR2 FNYEAQ. Trimming cost V 6 bases and J 6 bases; bases outside gene matches: 4. The CDR3 bases are TGTGCCAGCAGGATCCTAGCGGGAGGCGAGCAGTACTTC. It is translated as CASRILAGGEQYF.

The V call is TRBV7-6, the J call TRBJ2-5; no clear D. Trimming left V 4 bases short and J 2 bases short, with 5 bases between. The CDR3 length is 12 residues. CDR1 and CDR2 from the germline V gene are SGHVS and FNYEAQ. The CDR3 spells CASSYFQETQYF. CDR3 coding DNA: TGTGCCAGCAGCTACTTTCAAGAGACCCAGTACTTC.

The chain joins TRBV6-5 to TRBJ2-7, with D perhaps given as TRBD1 or TRBD2 (5 bases each). CDR3 length: 14 amino acids. Per germline, CDR1 MNHEY and CDR2 SVGAGI. Between the trimmed V and J ends, which lost 6 bases and 1 base, there was a span of 13 bases. CDR3 coding DNA: TGTGCCAGCAGGGAGGTGAGGGGATCCTACGAGCAGTACTTC. Translated: CASREVRGSYEQYF.

This clone was detected once. The gene calls are TRBV19 and TRBJ2-5; 7 nucleotides align to TRBD1. The germline V gene encodes CDR1 LNHDA and CDR2 SQIVND (reference sequence). The CDR3 covers 16 residues. Trimming removed 6 bases from V and 4 bases from J; junction bases left unmatched: 14. The CDR3 region is CASRGDSMPGGETQYF. In DNA form, the CDR3 reads TGTGCCAGTAGAGGGGACAGCATGCCCGGTGGAGAGACCCAGTACTTC.

The V call is TRBV10-1, the J call TRBJ1-1; D might be TRBD1 (5 bases). Trimming took off 0 bases at V and 2 bases at J, with 16 bases between the two ends. The CDR3 has 17 amino acids. Germline lookup yields CDR1 WNHNN and CDR2 SYGVQD (reference sequence). The CDR3 loop reads CASSESVGAAPNTEAFF. Here the CDR3 DNA reads TGCGCCAGCAGTGAGTCAGTTGGGGCAGCCCCAAACACTGAAGCTTTCTTT.

The J gene is TRBJ2-3, the V gene TRBV9; no firm D call. V was trimmed by 0 bases and J by 0 bases, leaving 11 bases between them. Germline V gene data show CDR1 as SGDLS and CDR2 as YYNGEE. This CDR3 has 16 amino acids. The CDR3, as DNA: TGTGCCAGCAGCGTAGCTCCAGATACTAGCACAGATACGCAGTATTTT. It specifies CASSVAPDTSTDTQYF.

The chain couples TRBV6-5 to TRBJ1-2; a possible D gene is TRBD1 (6 bases). The V gene lost 5 bases and the J gene lost 6 bases, with 16 bases spanning the gap. The CDR3 consists of 14 residues. Per the germline V gene, CDR1 is MNHEY and CDR2 is SVGAGI. The CDR3 bases are TGTGCCAGCAGTGACCCGGGACAAGTCGATGGCTACACCTTC. Translating it yields CASSDPGQVDGYTF.

The chain links TRBV4-1 to TRBJ1-2; 8 bases agree with TRBD1. Looked up from germline, CDR1 is MGHRA and CDR2 is YSYEKL. V shed 0 bases and J 6 bases; nucleotides not matched to a gene: 9. This CDR3 comprises 16 residues. The CDR3 sequence: CASSQEENRGYDGYTF. As DNA, the CDR3 is TGCGCCAGCAGCCAAGAAGAGAACAGGGGGTACGATGGCTACACCTTC.

This chain uses TRBV11-2 with TRBJ2-7, with TRBD2 matching 8 bases. Unmatched junction bases numbered 15, after V lost 5 bases and J lost 6 bases. Germline assignment: CDR1 SGHAT and CDR2 FQNNGV. The CDR3 loop spans 16 amino acids. CDR3 sequence: CASSPLATRGGPEQYF. The CDR3 DNA reads TGTGCCAGCAGCCCCCTGGCGACCCGGGGGGGGCCCGAGCAGTACTTC.

The chain joins TRBV5-1 to TRBJ2-2, with TRBD2 identical over 8 bases. The germline CDR1 and CDR2 sequences are SGHRS and YFSETQ. CDR3 length: 15 amino acids. Germline trimming cut 4 bases from V and 6 bases from J; bases unmatched to any gene: 8. The CDR3 nucleotides read TGCGCCAGCAGCCCGGGACTAGTGGGAGCCGGGGAGCTGTTTTTT. Its translation: CASSPGLVGAGELFF.

The chain carries TRBV11-2 and TRBJ2-2; D assignment may be TRBD1 or TRBD2 (5 bases each). The germline V and J ends were trimmed by 5 bases and 5 bases, with 12 bases remaining between them. CDR1 is SGHAT, CDR2 FQNNGV, per germline. CDR3 length equals 14 residues. CDR3 in amino acids: CASSRGARTGELFF. CDR3 nucleotides: TGTGCCAGCAGCCGAGGGGCGCGAACCGGGGAGCTGTTTTTT.

The gene calls are TRBV30 and TRBJ2-3, with D possibly TRBD1 on 6 matching bases. Germline CDR1 GTSNPN, CDR2 SVGIG (reference sequence). Trimming took 5 bases from V and 5 from J, leaving 14 bases between them. The CDR3 covers 13 residues. The CDR3 loop is CAWVPGGRDTQYF. The CDR3 DNA is TGTGCCTGGGTCCCTGGGGGCCGAGATACGCAGTATTTT.